One and the same sample provided the 23 T cell receptor beta chains below, sequenced in a study of memory CD4+ T cells and cytomegalovirus serostatus. Single viable CD3+CD4+CD8-CD45RO+ cells were sorted as the memory CD4+ T cells. The assay was immunoSEQ multiplex PCR, and TCRdb's table has in-frame clones only and misses some. The sample carries under 65,000 clones, roughly 78% recorded once. The sequencing sample was made of memory CD4+ T cells from blood. These receptors were taken from an adult in good health and CMV-seronegative.

Here the CDR3 DNA reads TGTGCCAGTAGTAAAACCGGGACTAGGGGCGTCGAGCAGTACTTC. Residues: CASSKTGTRGVEQYF. The V gene is TRBV19, the J gene TRBJ2-7, with 8 bases fitting TRBD2. The length of the CDR3 is 15 residues. The J segment lost 6 bases and the V segment lost 4 bases, leaving 11 bases of the junction unmatched. The V gene's germline CDR1 is LNHDA and CDR2 SQIVND (reference sequence).

V gene TRBV11-2 combines with J gene TRBJ2-1, with 12 bases matching TRBD2. V shed 0 bases and J 4 bases; nucleotides not matched to a gene: 13. This CDR3 spans 20 amino acids. Germline values: CDR1 SGHAT, CDR2 FQNNGV. CDR3 protein: CASSLELTSGSRRSYNEQFF. CDR3 DNA: TGTGCCAGCAGCTTAGAGTTGACTAGCGGGAGTAGACGTTCTTACAATGAGCAGTTCTTC.

This chain joins TRBV12-5 and TRBJ2-5, with TRBD1 matching 7 bases. With the DNA end fitting TRBJ2-7 better, the J assignment may be wrong. Germline V gene sequence: CDR1 LGHNT, CDR2 FRNRAP. This CDR3 contains 16 residues. The CDR3 is CASGWITGTDVYEQYF. The CDR3, as DNA: TGTGCTAGTGGTTGGATTACCGGGACAGACGTTTACGAGCAGTACTTC.

The chain carries TRBV7-6 and TRBJ2-1; 8 positions agree with TRBD1. Trimming at V came to 5 bases and at J to 5 bases, leaving 8 bases not matched to a gene. The CDR3 is 15 amino acids. CDR1 is SGHVS, CDR2 FNYEAQ, per germline. CDR3 protein: CASSLGQGLNNEQFF. The DNA for the CDR3 is TGTGCCAGCAGCCTTGGACAGGGCCTTAACAATGAGCAGTTCTTC.

The chain is built from TRBV6-6 and TRBJ1-3, with D possibly TRBD1 on 6 matching bases. There are 14 residues in the CDR3. Germline CDR1 and CDR2: MNHNY and SVGAGI (reference sequence). Trimming left V 5 bases short and J 2 bases short, with 10 bases between. The CDR3 DNA reads as TGTGCCAGCAGTCTACAGGGCGCTGGAAACACCATATATTTT. Translating it yields CASSLQGAGNTIYF.

This chain links TRBV28 with TRBJ2-3; no reliable D call. Germline-derived CDR1 and CDR2 are MDHEN and SYDVKM. The CDR3 consists of 12 residues. V was pared by 1 base and J by 8 bases, with 7 bases between. The CDR3 DNA is TGTGCCAGCAGTTTATCCGGGCTTACGCAGTATTTT. Protein sequence: CASSLSGLTQYF.

The CDR3 region has the DNA TGTGCCAGCACACCGGGACGGGCCTCTGGGGCCAACGTCCTGACTTTC. This translates into CASTPGRASGANVLTF. The chain links TRBV27 to TRBJ2-6; D might be TRBD1 or TRBD2, each matching 5 bases. Germline values: CDR1 MNHEY, CDR2 SMNVEV (reference sequence). The CDR3 contains 16 residues. Trimming removed 7 bases at V and 0 bases at J, with 13 bases between.

The chain combines TRBV29-1 with TRBJ2-2, with D perhaps matching TRBD1 or TRBD2 (5 bases each). There are 13 residues in the CDR3. V lost 7 bases and J 6 bases, leaving 15 bases between the germline ends. Germline values: CDR1 SQVTM, CDR2 ANQGSEA. The CDR3 region is CSARNGGSGELFF. DNA of the CDR3: TGCAGCGCCAGAAATGGGGGATCCGGGGAGCTGTTTTTT.

About this clone itself: Other nucleotide sequences in the sample specify the same CDR3. The J gene is TRBJ1-5, the V gene TRBV6-1; D uncertain. This CDR3 contains 15 residues. Trimming removed 4 bases at V and 0 bases at J, with 10 bases between. Per the germline V gene, CDR1 is MNHNS and CDR2 is SASEGT. The CDR3, as DNA: TGTGCCAGCAGTGGGGGAGCTTATAGCAATCAGCCCCAGCATTTT. As protein: CASSGGAYSNQPQHF.

The chain uses TRBV5-1 and TRBJ2-3; TRBD2 agrees at 10 bases. Germline CDR1 is SGHRS and CDR2 is YFSETQ. This CDR3 has 17 amino acids. Trimming took 3 bases from V and 0 from J; bases not matched to a gene: 7. The CDR3 is CASSSGRTSGSTDTQYF. The CDR3 DNA reads TGCGCCAGCAGCTCGGGTAGGACTAGCGGAAGCACAGATACGCAGTATTTT.

By proportion, this clone is medium-sized. The chain couples TRBV29-1 to TRBJ2-5; tentative D call: TRBD2 (7 bases). Germline V gives CDR1 SQVTM, CDR2 ANQGSEA. V lost 0 bases and J lost 5, with 22 bases in between. The CDR3 has 17 residues. CDR3 amino acids: CSVEDWGGPGRGETQYF. The DNA for the CDR3 is TGCAGCGTTGAAGATTGGGGGGGCCCCGGTCGAGGGGAGACCCAGTACTTC.

This clone appeared once. CDR3 sequence (DNA): TGTGCCAGCAGCTTGGCCGTTGCCAGGGGGGCCTACGAGCAGTACTTC. Translation gives CASSLAVARGAYEQYF. V gene TRBV5-6 combines with J gene TRBJ2-7, with D possibly TRBD1 on 7 matching bases. The CDR3 spans 16 residues. Germline lookup yields CDR1 SGHDT and CDR2 YYEEEE. With 0 bases removed from V and 2 bases from J, the gap between germline ends came to 15 bases.

The rearrangement links TRBV30 to TRBJ1-2; TRBD1 matches at 7 bases. V lost 4 bases, J lost 5 bases, and 4 bases stayed unmatched. The CDR3 runs to 12 residues. CDR1 and CDR2 (germline): GTSNPN, SVGIG (reference sequence). The CDR3 DNA follows: TGTGCCTGGAACAGGGGAGGTTATGGCTACACCTTC. Protein product: CAWNRGGYGYTF.

V is TRBV11-2 and J is TRBJ2-2; D unresolved. Germline V gene data show CDR1 as SGHAT and CDR2 as FQNNGV. The CDR3 runs to 17 residues. The ends were cut back, 5 bases at V and 3 bases at J, with 19 bases in the middle. The CDR3 nucleotides are TGTGCCAGCAGCCGCTATGGCTTTCTCGTAGACACCGGGGAGCTGTTTTTT. It yields the protein CASSRYGFLVDTGELFF.

This clone is categorized as medium-sized. V gene TRBV6-1 combines with J gene TRBJ2-7; D is unresolved. V dropped 8 bases and J dropped 2 bases, with 4 bases sitting between them. The germline V gene has CDR1 MNHNS and CDR2 SASEGT. CDR3 length equals 10 residues. The CDR3 DNA reads TGTGCCAGCGGGGCCTACGAGCAGTACTTC. It encodes CASGAYEQYF.

This rearrangement joins TRBV5-4 to TRBJ2-1; 10 bases agree with TRBD1. CDR1 and CDR2 from the germline V gene are SGHNT and YYREEE (reference sequence). CDR3 length equals 15 residues. V was clipped by 4 bases and J by 7 bases; unmatched bases: 8. CDR3: CASSESRDRGNEQFF. CDR3 coding DNA: TGTGCCAGCAGCGAGAGCCGGGACAGGGGAAATGAGCAGTTCTTC.

The chain uses TRBV25-1 and TRBJ1-2; D remains ambiguous. V was clipped by 7 bases and J by 8 bases, with 14 bases between them. The CDR3 runs 12 residues. Germline V gene sequence: CDR1 MGHDK, CDR2 SYGVNS. DNA of the CDR3: TGTGCCAGCACCGGTAGCCAGAGAGGCTACACCTTC. Translated, it gives CASTGSQRGYTF.

The rearrangement joins TRBV28 to TRBJ1-3; 9 positions match TRBD1. The V gene's germline CDR1 is MDHEN and CDR2 SYDVKM. Trimming removed 8 bases from V and 2 bases from J; junction bases left unmatched: 4. The CDR3 is made up of 14 amino acids. The CDR3 nucleotides read TGTGCCAGCGAGGGACAGGGTGCTGGAAACACCATATATTTT. Its protein product is CASEGQGAGNTIYF. The complete variable domain, with remaining parts taken from reference TRBV28 and TRBJ1-3, reads DVKVTQSSRYLVKRTGEKVFLECVQDMDHENMFWYRQDPGLGLRLIYFSYDVKMKEKGDIPEGYSVSREKKERFSLILESASTNQTSMYLCASEGQGAGNTIYFGEGSWLTVV.

The V call is TRBV29-1, the J call TRBJ2-5; possible D gene TRBD2, 6 bases. Germline V lookup: CDR1 SQVTM, CDR2 ANQGSEA. V shed 3 bases and J shed 5 bases, with 10 bases lying between them. The CDR3 covers 12 residues. DNA for the CDR3: TGCAGCGTTGAGGGACTGGGGGAGACCCAGTACTTC. Its translation: CSVEGLGETQYF.

This clone has just a few counts. The rearrangement uses TRBV18 and TRBJ2-1; D unclear. CDR1 and CDR2 from the germline V gene are KGHSH and LQKENI. The CDR3 totals 15 residues. Trimming took 2 bases from V and 1 from J, leaving 9 bases between them. CDR3 in amino acids: CASSPGTLSYNEQFF. The DNA of the CDR3 is TGTGCCAGCTCACCAGGTACCCTTTCCTACAATGAGCAGTTCTTC.

This clone has only one observation. This chain uses TRBV19 with TRBJ1-5; tentatively, D is TRBD1 (5 bases). The V gene's germline CDR1 is LNHDA and CDR2 SQIVND (reference sequence). V lost 5 bases to trimming and J lost 3 bases, with 14 bases between them. CDR3 length equals 15 residues. CDR3 in amino acids: CASSSSDRINQPQHF. CDR3 bases: TGTGCCAGTAGTTCGTCCGACAGAATCAATCAGCCCCAGCATTTT.

Only one count was recorded for this clone. V usage is TRBV7-3 and J usage is TRBJ2-1; 7 bases match TRBD2. The CDR3 covers 16 residues. V was clipped by 5 bases and J by 5 bases; unmatched bases: 12. CDR1 SGHTA and CDR2 FQGTGA come from the germline V gene. In DNA form, the CDR3 reads TGTGCCAGCAGCCCCCTTGGGCGGGGGTATAACAATGAGCAGTTCTTC. This translates into CASSPLGRGYNNEQFF.

The V call is TRBV9, the J call TRBJ2-3, with 8 bases identical to TRBD2. The length of the CDR3 is 16 residues. V trimming: 4 bases; J trimming: 3 bases; junction bases outside the gene matches: 10. The germline V gene has CDR1 SGDLS and CDR2 YYNGEE. The CDR3 reads CASSLSSGSRTDTQYF. The CDR3 nucleotides are TGTGCCAGCAGCTTATCCAGCGGGAGTCGTACAGATACGCAGTATTTT.